The 14 T cell receptor beta chains presented below share a single source sample, sequenced in a study of blood T cells in healthy people across ages. A second about 6 to 12 cycle PCR used barcoded and J-beta primers. TCRdb reanalysed the 5' RACE reads using MiXCR and keeps one entry per CDR3 protein. This sample carries 850,000 to 1,000,000 distinct CDR3 sequences, roughly 50% of them seen once, and the ten largest clones take about a fifth. Material: blood. These receptors came from a woman between 55 and 75 years old in good health.

This clonotype was seen at least ten times. The chain carries TRBV6-2 or TRBV6-3 and TRBJ2-5, with TRBD1 identical over 10 bases. CDR3 length equals 16 residues. CDR1 and CDR2 from the germline V gene are MNHEY and SVGEGT. V was pared by 9 bases and J by 5 bases, with 15 bases of the junction left unmatched. The CDR3 nucleotides are TGTGCCAGTAGAACTAGACGGGACAGGGGAAAGGAGACCCAGTACTTC. Encoded protein: CASRTRRDRGKETQYF.

The CDR3, as DNA: TGTGCCAGCAGTTACTCCGGGACTAGCGGGAGCCCATCCTACGAGCAGTACTTC. Amino acids: CASSYSGTSGSPSYEQYF. The chain has TRBV6-5 and TRBJ2-7; 14 bases line up with TRBD2. This CDR3 region has 18 residues. Germline V gene lookup returns CDR1 MNHEY and CDR2 SVGAGI. The trim removed 0 bases at V and 1 base at J, leaving 5 bases unmatched.

The J gene is TRBJ2-4, the V gene TRBV10-3; perhaps TRBD2 as D (6 bases). The germline V gene has CDR1 ENHRY and CDR2 SYGVKD. Trimming took 6 bases from V and 13 from J, leaving 22 bases between them. This CDR3 spans 14 amino acids. Here the CDR3 reads CAIRTGTGDREQYF. The CDR3 DNA reads as TGTGCCATCAGAACCGGGACGGGGGACCGGGAGCAGTACTTC.

This clonotype was seen just once. The CDR3 DNA follows: TGTGCCAGCAGCCCTTTGACAGGGTATAATGAGCAGTTCTTC. It encodes CASSPLTGYNEQFF. The chain links TRBV11-2 to TRBJ2-1, with 7 bases that match TRBD1. Germline V gives CDR1 SGHAT, CDR2 FQNNGV. V lost 5 bases and J lost 7; bases outside the gene matches: 8. The CDR3 is 14 residues long. The full variable domain, with the rest looked up from reference TRBV11-2 and TRBJ2-1, is EAGVAQSPRYKIIEKRQSVAFWCNPISGHATLYWYQQILGQGPKLLIQFQNNGVVDDSQLPKDRFSAERLKGVDSTLKIQPAKLEDSAVYLCASSPLTGYNEQFFGPGTRLTVL.

The rearrangement joins TRBV9 to TRBJ1-1; perhaps TRBD1 as D (6 bases). V was pared by 4 bases and J by 6 bases, with 19 bases between. CDR3 length: 15 residues. The germline V gene encodes CDR1 SGDLS and CDR2 YYNGEE. CDR3 DNA: TGTGCCAGCAGCCGGTCGGGGGGCGCTACTCCTGAAGCTTTCTTT. This translates into CASSRSGGATPEAFF.

Points on this clonotype: Relative to the germline gene, one junction end is altered; a read error may explain this. This sequence joins TRBV29-1 and TRBJ1-2; TRBD1 aligns across 12 bases. Germline-derived CDR1 and CDR2 are SQVTM and ANQGSEA. The CDR3 is 14 residues long. The CDR3 spells CSAGDRGPNCGYTF. The CDR3 DNA reads as TGCAGCGCCGGGGACAGGGGGCCTAACTGTGGCTACACCTTC.

This sequence joins TRBV29-1 and TRBJ2-1; TRBD1 is a possible D gene (5 bases). Germline CDR1 SQVTM, CDR2 ANQGSEA. There are 13 residues in the CDR3. V was pared by 5 bases and J by 5 bases, with 13 bases between. The CDR3 reads CSVQGWAHNEQFF. DNA of the CDR3: TGCAGCGTTCAGGGATGGGCCCACAATGAGCAGTTCTTC.

The chain combines TRBV7-2 with TRBJ2-1; either TRBD1 or TRBD2 may supply D (5 bases each). CDR1 is SGHTA, CDR2 FQGNSA, per germline. The CDR3 sequence is 16 residues long. V shed 2 bases and J shed 6 bases, with 17 bases lying between them. The CDR3 DNA reads as TGTGCCAGCAGCTTATTCGGGGCTAGGAATAGCAATGAGCAGTTCTTC. Translating gives CASSLFGARNSNEQFF. Supplemented by reference TRBV7-2 and TRBJ2-1, the full variable domain reads GAGVSQSPSNKVTEKGKDVELRCDPISGHTALYWYRQSLGQGLEFLIYFQGNSAPDKSGLPSDRFSAERTGGSVSTLTIQRTQQEDSAVYLCASSLFGARNSNEQFFGPGTRLTVL.

The chain couples TRBV27 to TRBJ2-1, with D possibly being TRBD2 (5 bases). The V and J ends lost 5 bases and 10 bases respectively, with 12 bases between them. CDR3 length: 12 amino acids. CDR1 and CDR2 from the germline V gene are MNHEY and SMNVEV (reference sequence). The CDR3 is CASSQLGGEQFF. The CDR3 nucleotides are TGTGCCAGCAGTCAGTTAGGAGGCGAGCAGTTCTTC.

Comments on this clonotype: The junction does not match germline at one end; this may be a read error. The chain recombines TRBV7-2 with TRBJ2-7; D gene ambiguous. The CDR3 loop spans 12 amino acids. In germline, CDR1 is SGHTA, CDR2 FQGNSA. The CDR3 DNA reads TGTGCCAGCGGCTTAGACTCCCTCCAGCAGTACTTC. This translates into CASGLDSLQQYF.

The chain uses TRBV21-1 and TRBJ2-5; whether TRBD1, the table's D call, matches the DNA was not checked. The J call may not be correct, given that the DNA end is closer to TRBJ2-4. TRBV21-1 is a pseudogene locus. This CDR3 contains 18 residues. The CDR3 sequence: CASTKAGQGASFKNIQYF. The CDR3 nucleotides read TGTGCCAGCACCAAAGCGGGACAGGGGGCAAGCTTTAAAAACATTCAGTACTTC.

This sequence joins TRBV25-1 and TRBJ2-1; D is perhaps TRBD2 (6 bases). Germline V gives CDR1 MGHDK, CDR2 SYGVNS. This CDR3 is built from 13 residues. Trimming removed 6 bases from V and 1 base from J, with 7 bases in between. As DNA, the CDR3 is TGTGCCAGCAGGGAGGGATCCTACAATGAGCAGTTCTTC. It encodes CASREGSYNEQFF.

The genes are TRBV7-9 and TRBJ1-2; the match to TRBD1 covers 7 bases. This CDR3 comprises 14 residues. Germline values: CDR1 SEHNR, CDR2 FQNEAQ (reference sequence). V gave up 4 bases and J gave up 4 bases; unmatched junction bases: 6. CDR3 bases: TGTGCCAGCAGCTCCGACAGGGAGGTCTATGGCTACACCTTC. This translates into CASSSDREVYGYTF.

This clonotype was seen many times. The chain is built from TRBV28 and TRBJ2-1; D may be TRBD2 (5 bases). From germline, CDR1 is MDHEN and CDR2 SYDVKM. The CDR3 has 11 residues. V lost 2 bases and J 9 bases, leaving 5 bases between the germline ends. The CDR3 DNA follows: TGTGCCAGCAGTTTAGCGGGTGAGCAGTTCTTC. Protein sequence: CASSLAGEQFF.